Sequencing of this T cell receptor beta chain was carried out in a study of blood T cell repertoires in COVID-19 (dated by TCRdb to 2020 to 2021). At the level of the whole study: Samples from collaborators originated in the United States, Italy and Spain and spanned both the acute and convalescent phases of COVID-19. The material from the prospective study consisted of cDNA or gDNA derived from T cells, B-cell-depleted T cells, or PBMCs. The samples were drawn from two sources: the first 160 participants of the ongoing ImmuneRACE study, and approximately 1,300 subjects contributed by 6 global collaborators. HLA class I and class II types, where available, came from metadata supplied by the sample provider rather than from assay-based typing. Subjects who had been exposed to COVID-19, were actively infected with it, or had recovered from it provided the deeply sampled blood TCRbeta repertoires that made up the dataset. The repertoires were made available in a free public database intended to serve as a resource for research on the immune response to SARS-CoV-2. The sample metadata nearly always contained a de-identified subject ID, COVID-19 status, age in years and sex.

At one collaborating source in Seattle, patients were enrolled during active infection and were followed longitudinally through the course of disease. The collaborating institutions used their own protocols to collect whole blood in K2EDTA tubes. Collaborator samples were shipped for TCRbeta analysis as frozen whole blood, isolated PBMCs, or DNA extracted from either sample type. Measured from the cysteine to the phenylalanine, the CDR3 is 15 residues long. Only the CDR3 part of the read is kept: 45 bases, read in frame from the first base. Based on the germline V gene, the CDR1 and CDR2 sequences are SQVTM and ANQGSEA. Study-level results and caveats: How much clinical and demographic metadata was included differed by source and by participant, and the metadata was provided uncurated.

This clone was recorded only once. What antigen it recognizes has not been identified. Base-call qualities are not available, and no considerably larger clone is one nucleotide away. The immunoSEQ Assay, a bias-controlled multiplex PCR, was used to amplify TCRbeta CDR3 regions from genomic DNA. The study's own analysis went as follows. The number of nucleated cells in each sample was estimated from the amplification of reference gene primers within the assay. Sequence reads were collapsed and filtered to measure the absolute abundance of every unique TCRbeta CDR3 rearrangement. Productive Simpson clonality was computed per sample as the square root of Simpson's diversity index over productive rearrangements. TCRdb obtained this table from immuneACCESS and retained in-frame rearrangements with V and J assigned. These tables miss some clones; where compared with another copy, unresolved V genes account for less than half of the shortfall, and the remainder is unexplained. The DNA gave D and trimming, while V, J and clone size come from that table. The sample has 300,000 to 450,000 clones on record, about 90% of them singletons. Around 9.3% of the sample belongs to the ten largest clones.

The sequencing input was peripheral blood. The receptor was derived from a woman aged 25-40 years with COVID-19, enrolled during active disease. This receptor chain uses TRBV29-1 and TRBJ2-3; 11 central bases correspond to TRBD2. The DNA reads TGCAGTTCAAATTTAGCGGGAGGGCTCACAGATACGCAGTATTTT. It translates to CSSNLAGGLTDTQYF.